The present entry profiles one TCR beta chain with its context. Its antigen is as yet unknown. The data originate from a study of vaccination and CD4 T cells after COVID-19. Background on the study: Stimulation of the cells used overlapping spike peptide pools from SARS-CoV-2 and from the common cold coronaviruses HCoV-NL63, HCoV-OC43 and HCoV-229E.

Treatment reported: 10-day PBMC culture with coronavirus spike peptide pools or control peptides (ViraFEST assay). Positive PCR tests were logged from March through December 2020, ahead of US Alpha, Beta and Delta variants. Cultured CD4+ T cell DNA underwent sequencing with the Oncomine TCR Beta short-read assay. Using its own MiXCR run on the PCR reads, TCRdb lists one record per CDR3 protein. This table holds fewer than 15,000 distinct CDR3 sequences, roughly two thirds found once. With 1 base clipped from V and 0 bases from J, the junction kept 2 bases outside the gene matches. Per germline, CDR1 KGHSH and CDR2 LQKENI. The CDR3 covers 15 residues.

This rearrangement joins TRBV18 to TRBJ1-1, with 7 bases lining up with TRBD1. Specimen: CD4+ T cells from blood, cultured in vitro. The receptor was derived from a human donor who had recovered from COVID-19. The CDR3 protein is CASSPLGTVNTEAFF. The DNA of the CDR3 is TGTGCCAGCTCACCACTAGGGACAGTGAACACTGAAGCTTTCTTT.